The rows below give T cell receptor beta chains drawn from one sample of a study of regulatory T cells in long-lasting Graves disease. TCRdb re-called the multiplex PCR reads through MiXCR, storing one row per CDR3 protein. Of a few hundred thousand distinct CDR3 sequences listed, 18% are singletons. This sample was also put to use in a study of T cells in Graves' hyperthyroidism and ophthalmopathy.

Sequencing was performed on peripheral blood mononuclear cells (PBMCs), taken at new diagnosis, from a patient treated with antithyroid drugs. The receptors originated from a woman younger than 45 with Graves disease. The CDR3 runs from the conserved cysteine through the conserved F or W. Each record gives: clone size, V gene, D gene, J gene, CDR3 protein, CDR3 DNA. D genes are given only for firm matches. For some rows the clone size is stated as once, few or many, or as a class when expanded; others skip it.

abundance: few; v_gene: TRBV19; d_gene: TRBD1; j_gene: TRBJ1-5; CDR3aa: CASSPTSRGPGQRGNQPQHF; CDR3nt: TGTGCCAGTAGTCCCACTAGTCGGGGCCCGGGACAGAGGGGCAATCAGCCCCAGCATTTT
abundance: .; v_gene: TRBV7-2; d_gene: .; j_gene: TRBJ1-2; CDR3aa: CASSLEGQHYGYTF; CDR3nt: TGTGCCAGCAGCTTAGAGGGACAACACTATGGCTACACCTTC
abundance: few; v_gene: TRBV2; d_gene: .; j_gene: TRBJ1-3; CDR3aa: CASTGNTIYF; CDR3nt: TGTGCCAGTACGGGAAACACCATATATTTT
abundance: many; v_gene: TRBV7-3; d_gene: .; j_gene: TRBJ1-6; CDR3aa: CASSEGRYNSPLHF; CDR3nt: TGTGCCAGCAGCGAGGGACGGTATAATTCACCCCTCCACTTT
abundance: .; v_gene: TRBV11-3; d_gene: .; j_gene: TRBJ2-2; CDR3aa: CASSFGGPGFGELFF; CDR3nt: TGTGCCAGCAGCTTTGGGGGCCCGGGCTTCGGGGAGCTGTTTTTT
abundance: .; v_gene: TRBV13; d_gene: TRBD2; j_gene: TRBJ2-3; CDR3aa: CASSFSSGLALIGTDTQYF; CDR3nt: TGTGCCAGCAGCTTCAGCTCCGGACTAGCCTTAATCGGCACAGATACGCAGTATTTT
abundance: few; v_gene: TRBV4-1; d_gene: .; j_gene: TRBJ2-7; CDR3aa: CASSQDFPGPYEQYF; CDR3nt: TGCGCCAGCAGCCAAGATTTCCCAGGGCCCTACGAGCAGTACTTC
abundance: many; v_gene: TRBV3-1; d_gene: .; j_gene: TRBJ1-3; CDR3aa: CASSQEQGNTIYF; CDR3nt: TGTGCCAGCAGCCAAGAACAGGGAAACACCATATATTTT
abundance: .; v_gene: TRBV18; d_gene: TRBD1; j_gene: TRBJ2-1; CDR3aa: CASSLTGGSYNEQFF; CDR3nt: TGTGCCAGCTCACTCACAGGGGGCTCCTACAATGAGCAGTTCTTC
abundance: many; v_gene: TRBV28; d_gene: .; j_gene: TRBJ1-5; CDR3aa: CASFSRDSNQPQHF; CDR3nt: TGTGCCAGCTTCTCACGGGATAGCAATCAGCCCCAGCATTTT
abundance: .; v_gene: TRBV6-1; d_gene: .; j_gene: TRBJ2-3; CDR3aa: CASRKEYTQYF; CDR3nt: TGTGCCAGCAGGAAAGAGTATACGCAGTATTTT
abundance: many; v_gene: TRBV6-1; d_gene: .; j_gene: TRBJ1-1; CDR3aa: CASSVLTVNTEAFF; CDR3nt: TGTGCCAGCAGTGTTTTGACGGTGAACACTGAAGCTTTCTTT
abundance: many; v_gene: TRBV12-3/TRBV12-4; d_gene: TRBD1; j_gene: TRBJ2-2; CDR3aa: CASRTSQGAGGELFF; CDR3nt: TGTGCCAGCAGGACCTCACAGGGGGCGGGCGGGGAGCTGTTTTTT
abundance: many; v_gene: TRBV6-5; d_gene: .; j_gene: TRBJ2-1; CDR3aa: CAGSYQGGGINEQFF; CDR3nt: TGTGCCGGCAGTTACCAGGGGGGGGGTATCAATGAGCAGTTCTTC
abundance: .; v_gene: TRBV6-1; d_gene: TRBD1; j_gene: TRBJ1-6; CDR3aa: CASGPQGQRASPLHF; CDR3nt: TGTGCCAGCGGACCGCAGGGACAGCGAGCGTCACCCCTCCACTTT
abundance: many; v_gene: TRBV3-1; d_gene: TRBD1; j_gene: TRBJ1-4; CDR3aa: CASSQDLGTGDEKLFF; CDR3nt: TGTGCCAGCAGCCAAGATTTGGGGACAGGGGACGAAAAACTGTTTTTT
abundance: many; v_gene: TRBV7-2; d_gene: .; j_gene: TRBJ2-7; CDR3aa: CASRNTVSYEQYF; CDR3nt: TGTGCCAGCAGAAATACAGTCTCCTACGAGCAGTACTTC
abundance: few; v_gene: TRBV6-5; d_gene: .; j_gene: TRBJ2-1; CDR3aa: CASSYDGRNKQFF; CDR3nt: TGTGCCAGCAGTTACGATGGACGTAATAAGCAGTTCTTC
abundance: .; v_gene: TRBV27; d_gene: .; j_gene: TRBJ1-1; CDR3aa: CASRGRKDTEAFF; CDR3nt: TGTGCCAGCAGGGGGCGAAAAGACACTGAAGCTTTCTTT
abundance: many; v_gene: TRBV7-9; d_gene: TRBD1; j_gene: TRBJ2-7; CDR3aa: CASSARTGFSYEQYF; CDR3nt: TGTGCCAGCAGCGCCCGGACAGGGTTTTCCTACGAGCAGTACTTC
abundance: .; v_gene: TRBV27; d_gene: .; j_gene: TRBJ1-3; CDR3aa: CASRTSDGNTIYF; CDR3nt: TGTGCCTCGCGTACCTCTGACGGAAACACCATATATTTT
abundance: few; v_gene: TRBV15; d_gene: .; j_gene: TRBJ1-3; CDR3aa: CATSIGAGNTIYF; CDR3nt: TGTGCCACCAGCATCGGGGCTGGAAACACCATATATTTT
abundance: many; v_gene: TRBV20-1; d_gene: .; j_gene: TRBJ1-1; CDR3aa: CSARSRGAYAEAFF; CDR3nt: TGCAGTGCTAGATCTCGGGGAGCGTACGCTGAAGCTTTCTTT
abundance: few; v_gene: TRBV18; d_gene: TRBD1; j_gene: TRBJ1-3; CDR3aa: CASSPLDRALPLGNTIYF; CDR3nt: TGTGCCAGCTCACCACTGGACAGGGCCCTTCCCCTTGGAAACACCATATATTTT
abundance: many; v_gene: TRBV12-3/TRBV12-4; d_gene: TRBD2; j_gene: TRBJ2-5; CDR3aa: CASSLLANQETQYF; CDR3nt: TGTGCCAGCAGTCTACTAGCGAACCAAGAGACCCAGTACTTC
abundance: .; v_gene: TRBV5-4; d_gene: .; j_gene: TRBJ2-1; CDR3aa: CASSQWSYNEQFF; CDR3nt: TGTGCCAGCAGCCAGTGGTCCTACAATGAGCAGTTCTTC
abundance: many; v_gene: TRBV9; d_gene: .; j_gene: TRBJ1-2; CDR3aa: CASNRDGTLHTF; CDR3nt: TGTGCCAGCAACCGGGACGGGACCTTGCACACCTTC
abundance: many; v_gene: TRBV7-9; d_gene: .; j_gene: TRBJ1-2; CDR3aa: CASSPDSLYGYTF; CDR3nt: TGTGCCAGCAGCCCAGACAGTTTATATGGCTACACCTTC
abundance: .; v_gene: TRBV6-5; d_gene: TRBD2; j_gene: TRBJ2-1; CDR3aa: CASSYSKLAGDNEQFF; CDR3nt: TGTGCCAGCAGTTACTCGAAACTAGCGGGGGACAATGAGCAGTTCTTC
abundance: many; v_gene: TRBV12-3/TRBV12-4; d_gene: .; j_gene: TRBJ2-7; CDR3aa: CASSRTRSADEQYF; CDR3nt: TGTGCCAGCAGCCGGACAAGAAGCGCCGACGAGCAGTACTTC
abundance: .; v_gene: TRBV11-2; d_gene: TRBD1; j_gene: TRBJ1-4; CDR3aa: CASSFWTGYEKLFF; CDR3nt: TGTGCCAGCAGCTTTTGGACAGGGTATGAAAAACTGTTTTTT
abundance: many; v_gene: TRBV2; d_gene: .; j_gene: TRBJ2-1; CDR3aa: CASPNREQFF; CDR3nt: TGTGCCAGCCCGAACAGGGAGCAGTTCTTC
abundance: many; v_gene: TRBV29-1; d_gene: TRBD1; j_gene: TRBJ2-3; CDR3aa: CSAPGGERGDTQYF; CDR3nt: TGCAGCGCCCCAGGGGGAGAACGAGGAGATACGCAGTATTTT
abundance: many; v_gene: TRBV12-3/TRBV12-4; d_gene: TRBD1; j_gene: TRBJ1-1; CDR3aa: CASNEQGANTEAFF; CDR3nt: TGTGCCAGCAACGAACAGGGGGCCAACACTGAAGCTTTCTTT
abundance: many; v_gene: TRBV12-3/TRBV12-4; d_gene: TRBD1; j_gene: TRBJ1-1; CDR3aa: CASSRQGNSEAFF; CDR3nt: TGTGCCAGCAGTCGACAGGGCAATTCCGAAGCTTTCTTT
abundance: few; v_gene: TRBV11-1; d_gene: TRBD2; j_gene: TRBJ2-1; CDR3aa: CASSPVSSGGSHEQFF; CDR3nt: TGTGCCAGCAGCCCCGTCTCTAGCGGGGGGTCCCATGAGCAGTTCTTC
abundance: many; v_gene: TRBV5-4; d_gene: TRBD2; j_gene: TRBJ2-5; CDR3aa: CASRPPGSGGEETQYF; CDR3nt: TGTGCCAGCAGACCCCCCGGAAGCGGGGGAGAAGAGACCCAGTACTTC
abundance: few; v_gene: TRBV9; d_gene: .; j_gene: TRBJ2-3; CDR3aa: CASSAGTTKDTQYF; CDR3nt: TGTGCCAGCAGCGCTGGGACGACGAAAGATACGCAGTATTTT
abundance: many; v_gene: TRBV5-1; d_gene: TRBD2; j_gene: TRBJ2-7; CDR3aa: CASSRTSGTYEQYF; CDR3nt: TGCGCCAGCAGCCGGACTAGCGGTACCTACGAGCAGTACTTC
abundance: many; v_gene: TRBV20-1; d_gene: .; j_gene: TRBJ1-5; CDR3aa: CSARDSGRGGKPQHF; CDR3nt: TGCAGTGCTAGAGATTCGGGCCGGGGAGGGAAGCCCCAGCATTTT
abundance: .; v_gene: TRBV29-1; d_gene: TRBD2; j_gene: TRBJ2-5; CDR3aa: CSATSGGEETQYF; CDR3nt: TGCAGCGCGACTAGCGGGGGGGAAGAGACCCAGTACTTC
abundance: many; v_gene: TRBV19; d_gene: .; j_gene: TRBJ1-4; CDR3aa: CASRTGRRAEPREKLFF; CDR3nt: TGTGCCAGTAGGACAGGCCGACGTGCGGAACCTAGGGAAAAACTGTTTTTT
abundance: many; v_gene: TRBV24-1; d_gene: .; j_gene: TRBJ2-3; CDR3aa: CATSDRVGSGTDTQYF; CDR3nt: TGTGCCACCAGTGATCGGGTCGGGTCGGGCACAGATACGCAGTATTTT
abundance: many; v_gene: TRBV12-3/TRBV12-4; d_gene: .; j_gene: TRBJ1-5; CDR3aa: CASSLSSQPQHF; CDR3nt: TGTGCCAGCAGTTTAAGTAGTCAGCCCCAGCATTTT
abundance: many; v_gene: TRBV11-2; d_gene: .; j_gene: TRBJ1-2; CDR3aa: CASSQVQGFGFGYTF; CDR3nt: TGTGCCAGCAGCCAAGTCCAGGGATTTGGATTCGGCTACACCTTC
abundance: once; v_gene: TRBV5-1; d_gene: .; j_gene: TRBJ1-5; CDR3aa: CASSATSMVDQPQHF; CDR3nt: TGCGCCAGCAGCGCCACCTCTATGGTTGATCAGCCCCAGCATTTT
abundance: many; v_gene: TRBV20-1; d_gene: TRBD1; j_gene: TRBJ2-7; CDR3aa: CSARDPGGTAFYEQYF; CDR3nt: TGCAGTGCTAGAGACCCCGGTGGGACAGCCTTCTACGAGCAGTACTTC
abundance: many; v_gene: TRBV29-1; d_gene: .; j_gene: TRBJ2-1; CDR3aa: CSVAGDGDEQFF; CDR3nt: TGCAGCGTTGCAGGGGATGGTGATGAGCAGTTCTTC
abundance: many; v_gene: TRBV9; d_gene: TRBD1; j_gene: TRBJ2-7; CDR3aa: CASSAAGTGASEQYF; CDR3nt: TGTGCCAGCAGCGCTGCCGGGACAGGGGCCTCCGAGCAGTACTTC
abundance: many; v_gene: TRBV6-1; d_gene: .; j_gene: TRBJ1-1; CDR3aa: CASSRTSSGGTGRTEAFF; CDR3nt: TGTGCCAGCAGCCGAACCAGCTCCGGGGGAACGGGTAGGACTGAAGCTTTCTTT
abundance: many; v_gene: TRBV29-1; d_gene: .; j_gene: TRBJ2-3; CDR3aa: CSVQAITDTQYF; CDR3nt: TGCAGCGTTCAGGCCATTACAGATACGCAGTATTTT
abundance: many; v_gene: TRBV7-9; d_gene: TRBD2; j_gene: TRBJ2-7; CDR3aa: CASSASGGRSYEQYF; CDR3nt: TGTGCCAGCAGCGCTAGCGGGGGGCGCTCCTACGAGCAGTACTTC
abundance: many; v_gene: TRBV4-1; d_gene: .; j_gene: TRBJ1-2; CDR3aa: CASSHRQDSNYGYTF; CDR3nt: TGCGCCAGCAGCCACAGACAGGATTCTAACTATGGCTACACCTTC
abundance: many; v_gene: TRBV7-8; d_gene: TRBD2; j_gene: TRBJ2-3; CDR3aa: CASSDSSSGGSDTQYF; CDR3nt: TGTGCCAGTAGCGACTCGAGTAGCGGGGGGTCTGATACGCAGTATTTT
abundance: many; v_gene: TRBV20-1; d_gene: TRBD1; j_gene: TRBJ1-1; CDR3aa: CSALRDRVNTEAFF; CDR3nt: TGCAGTGCTCTCCGGGACAGGGTGAACACTGAAGCTTTCTTT